This TCR beta chain originates from a study of spatial heterogeneity in lung cancer. This clonotype was counted between two and nine times. Its antigen is unidentified. Study-wide points: Ubiquitous expanded tumor TCRs showed up in blood more at resection than follow-up.

This sample's time point: blood at routine non-recurrence follow-up after resection. With V trimmed by 6 bases and J by 4 bases, 9 bases remained unmatched. CDR1 is DFQATT and CDR2 is SNEGSKA in the germline V gene (reference sequence). The CDR3 loop spans 14 amino acids. TCRdb re-called the 5' RACE reads with MiXCR, one entry per CDR3 protein. The sample lists fewer than 25,000 distinct CDR3 sequences, around 10% seen once, with about 20% in the top ten. This clonotype originated in a male donor with early-stage non-small cell lung cancer. Sample: PBMCs, taken at follow-up. This chain joins TRBV20-1 and TRBJ1-5, with TRBD1 identical over 7 bases. The CDR3 coding sequence is TGCAGTGCCCACACAGGGGATCCTAATCAGCCCCAGCATTTT. Protein sequence: CSAHTGDPNQPQHF.